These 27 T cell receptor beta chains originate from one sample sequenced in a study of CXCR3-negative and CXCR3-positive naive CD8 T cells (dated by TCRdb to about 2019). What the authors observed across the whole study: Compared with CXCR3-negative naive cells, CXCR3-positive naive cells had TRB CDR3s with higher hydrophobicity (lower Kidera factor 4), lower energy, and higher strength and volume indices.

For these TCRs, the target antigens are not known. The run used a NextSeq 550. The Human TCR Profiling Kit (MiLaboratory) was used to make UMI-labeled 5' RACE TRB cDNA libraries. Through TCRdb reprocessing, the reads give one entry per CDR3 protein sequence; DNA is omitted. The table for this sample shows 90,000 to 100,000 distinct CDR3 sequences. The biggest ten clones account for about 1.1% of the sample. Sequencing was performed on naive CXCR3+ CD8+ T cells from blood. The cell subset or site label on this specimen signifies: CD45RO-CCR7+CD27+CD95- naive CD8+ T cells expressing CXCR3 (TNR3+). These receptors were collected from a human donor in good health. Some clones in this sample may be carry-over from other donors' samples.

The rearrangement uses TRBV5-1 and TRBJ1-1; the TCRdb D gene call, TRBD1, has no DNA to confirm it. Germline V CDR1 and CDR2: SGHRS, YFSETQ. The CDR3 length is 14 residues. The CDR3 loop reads CASSLVDTNTEAFF.

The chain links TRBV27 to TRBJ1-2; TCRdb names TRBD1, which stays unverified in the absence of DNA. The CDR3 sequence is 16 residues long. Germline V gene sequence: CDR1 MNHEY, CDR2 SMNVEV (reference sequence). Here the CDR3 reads CASSKEGQVTNYGYTF.

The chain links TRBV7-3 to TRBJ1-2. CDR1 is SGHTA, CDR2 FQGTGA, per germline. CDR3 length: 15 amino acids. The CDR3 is CASSPGAGGTYGYTF.

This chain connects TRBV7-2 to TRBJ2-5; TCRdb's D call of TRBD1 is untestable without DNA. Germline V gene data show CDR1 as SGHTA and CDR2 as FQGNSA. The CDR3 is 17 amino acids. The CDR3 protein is CASTYSGTGSPAQTQYF.

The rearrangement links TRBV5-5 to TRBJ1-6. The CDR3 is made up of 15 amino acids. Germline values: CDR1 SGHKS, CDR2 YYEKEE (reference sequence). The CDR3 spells CASSFAASYNSPLHF. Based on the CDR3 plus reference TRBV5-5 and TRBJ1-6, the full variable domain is DAGVTQSPTHLIKTRGQQVTLRCSPISGHKSVSWYQQVLGQGPQFIFQYYEKEERGRGNFPDRFSARQFPNYSSELNVNALLLGDSALYLCASSFAASYNSPLHFGNGTRLTVT.

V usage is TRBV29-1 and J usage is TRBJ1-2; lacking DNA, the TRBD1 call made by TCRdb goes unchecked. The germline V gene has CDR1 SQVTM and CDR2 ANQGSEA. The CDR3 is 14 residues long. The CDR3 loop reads CSVEFPGQGHGYTF.

The CDR3 region is CASRPIADINEQFF. The V and J genes are TRBV6-2 or TRBV6-3 and TRBJ2-1. CDR3 length: 14 amino acids. Germline CDR1 MNHEY, CDR2 SVGEGT.

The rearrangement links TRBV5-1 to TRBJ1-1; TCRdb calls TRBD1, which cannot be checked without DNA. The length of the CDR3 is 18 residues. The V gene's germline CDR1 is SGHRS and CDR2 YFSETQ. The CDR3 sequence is CASSHLVTGPDMNTEAFF.

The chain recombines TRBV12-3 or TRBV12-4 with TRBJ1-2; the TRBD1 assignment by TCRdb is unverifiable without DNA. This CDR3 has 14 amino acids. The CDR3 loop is CASSLYRGSGGYTF.

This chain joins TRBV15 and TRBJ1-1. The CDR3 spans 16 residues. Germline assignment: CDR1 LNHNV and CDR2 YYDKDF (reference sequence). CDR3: CATSRDTLGENTEAFF. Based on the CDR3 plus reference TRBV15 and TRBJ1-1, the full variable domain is DAMVIQNPRYQVTQFGKPVTLSCSQTLNHNVMYWYQQKSSQAPKLLFHYYDKDFNNEADTPDNFQSRRPNTSFCFLDIRSPGLGDTAMYLCATSRDTLGENTEAFFGQGTRLTVV.

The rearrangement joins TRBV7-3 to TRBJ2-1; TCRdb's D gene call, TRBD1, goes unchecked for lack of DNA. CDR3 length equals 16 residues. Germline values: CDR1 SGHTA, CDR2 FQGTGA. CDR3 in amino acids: CASSSRPGTEYNEQFF.

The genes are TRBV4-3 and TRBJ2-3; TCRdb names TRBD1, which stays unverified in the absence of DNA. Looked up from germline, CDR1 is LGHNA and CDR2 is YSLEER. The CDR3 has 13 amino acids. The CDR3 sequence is CASSQVRGYTQYF.

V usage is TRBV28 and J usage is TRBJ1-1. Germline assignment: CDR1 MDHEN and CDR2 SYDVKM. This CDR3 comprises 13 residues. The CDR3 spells CASSLSERTEAFF.

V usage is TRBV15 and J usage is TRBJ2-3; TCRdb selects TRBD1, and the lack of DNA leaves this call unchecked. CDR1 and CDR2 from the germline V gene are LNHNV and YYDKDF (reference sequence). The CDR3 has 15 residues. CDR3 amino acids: CATSRGYGTADTQYF.

The CDR3 sequence: CAGSVWGGKSCNEQFF. This chain connects TRBV7-3 to TRBJ2-1; TCRdb lists TRBD1, though no DNA is available to test this call. The CDR3 spans 16 residues. Germline V gene data show CDR1 as SGHTA and CDR2 as FQGTGA.

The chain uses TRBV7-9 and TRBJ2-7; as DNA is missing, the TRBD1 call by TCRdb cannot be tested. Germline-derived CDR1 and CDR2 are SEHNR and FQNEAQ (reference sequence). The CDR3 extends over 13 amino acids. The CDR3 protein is CASRSGTAYEQYF. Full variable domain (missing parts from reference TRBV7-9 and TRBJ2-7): DTGVSQNPRHKITKRGQNVTFRCDPISEHNRLYWYRQTLGQGPEFLTYFQNEAQLEKSRLLSDRFSAERPKGSFSTLEIQRTEQGDSAMYLCASRSGTAYEQYFGPGTRLTVT.

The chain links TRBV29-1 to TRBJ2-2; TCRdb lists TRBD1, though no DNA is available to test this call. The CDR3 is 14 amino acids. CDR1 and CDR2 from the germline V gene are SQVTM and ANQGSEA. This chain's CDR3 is CSVEARGNTGELFF.

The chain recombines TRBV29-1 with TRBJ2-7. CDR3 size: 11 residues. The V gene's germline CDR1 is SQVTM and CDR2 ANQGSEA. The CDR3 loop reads CSVGEPYEQYF.

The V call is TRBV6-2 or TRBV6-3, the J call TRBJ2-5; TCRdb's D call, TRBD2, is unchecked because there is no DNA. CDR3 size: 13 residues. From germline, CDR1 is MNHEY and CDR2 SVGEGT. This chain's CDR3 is CASSYGLQETQYF.

The CDR3 here is CASSPFVEAWEQFF. The V call is TRBV5-5, the J call TRBJ2-1. Germline V gives CDR1 SGHKS, CDR2 YYEKEE (reference sequence). The CDR3 totals 14 residues.

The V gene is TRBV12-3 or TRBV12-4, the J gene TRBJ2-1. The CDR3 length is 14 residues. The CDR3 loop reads CASSLRNLGNEQFF.

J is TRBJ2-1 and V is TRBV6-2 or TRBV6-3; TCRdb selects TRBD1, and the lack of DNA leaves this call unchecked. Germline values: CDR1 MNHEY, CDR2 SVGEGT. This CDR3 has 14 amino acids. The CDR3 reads CASTPFDADNEQFF.

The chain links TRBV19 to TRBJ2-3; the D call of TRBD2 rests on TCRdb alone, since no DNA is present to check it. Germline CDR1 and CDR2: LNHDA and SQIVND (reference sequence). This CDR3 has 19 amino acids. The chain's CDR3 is CASSIGLPSEGGGTDTQYF.

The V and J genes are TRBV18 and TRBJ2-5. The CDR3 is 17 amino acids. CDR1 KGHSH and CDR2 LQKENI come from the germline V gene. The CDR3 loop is CASSPMPRETFQETQYF.

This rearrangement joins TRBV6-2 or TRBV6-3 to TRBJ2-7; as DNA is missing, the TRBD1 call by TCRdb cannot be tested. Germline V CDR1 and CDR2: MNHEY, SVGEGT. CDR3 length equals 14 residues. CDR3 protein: CASSWTAYSYEQYF.

CDR3 amino acids: CASSVVPPGNSGANVLTF. The chain recombines TRBV9 with TRBJ2-6; TCRdb's D call of TRBD2 is untestable without DNA. Germline V CDR1 and CDR2: SGDLS, YYNGEE. This CDR3 is 18 amino acids long.

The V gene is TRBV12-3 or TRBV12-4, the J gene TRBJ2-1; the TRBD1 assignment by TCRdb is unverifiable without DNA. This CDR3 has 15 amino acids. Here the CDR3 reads CASSWGEGPYNEQFF.